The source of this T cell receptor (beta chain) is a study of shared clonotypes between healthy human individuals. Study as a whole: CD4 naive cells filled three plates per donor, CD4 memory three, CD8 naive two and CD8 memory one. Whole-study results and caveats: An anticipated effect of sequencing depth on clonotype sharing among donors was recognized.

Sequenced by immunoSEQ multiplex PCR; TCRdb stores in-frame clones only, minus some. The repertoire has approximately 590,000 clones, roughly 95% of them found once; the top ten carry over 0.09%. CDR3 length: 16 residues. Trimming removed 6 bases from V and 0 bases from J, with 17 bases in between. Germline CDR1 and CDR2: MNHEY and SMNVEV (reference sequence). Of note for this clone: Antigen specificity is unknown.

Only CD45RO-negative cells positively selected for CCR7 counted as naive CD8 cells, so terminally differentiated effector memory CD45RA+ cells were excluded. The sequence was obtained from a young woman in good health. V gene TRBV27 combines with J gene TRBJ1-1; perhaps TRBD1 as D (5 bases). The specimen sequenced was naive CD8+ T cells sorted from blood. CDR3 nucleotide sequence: TGTGCCAGCAGCAGCAGGAGGGACCCCTTGAACACTGAAGCTTTCTTT. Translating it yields CASSSRRDPLNTEAFF.